Each of the 24 T cell receptor beta chains below was sequenced from the same sample in a study of monozygotic twins with inflammatory bowel disease. TCRdb reanalyzed the 5' RACE reads, giving one entry per CDR3 protein sequence and no DNA. The table for this sample gives more than 300,000 distinct CDR3 sequences. The sequenced sample consisted of blood. The receptors were sampled from a human donor with ulcerative colitis or Crohn's disease, or a healthy co-twin of an affected twin (not recorded which).

The V and J genes are TRBV12-3 or TRBV12-4 and TRBJ1-6; with no DNA, the TCRdb D assignment of TRBD1 cannot be verified. The CDR3 is 14 amino acids. This CDR3 reads CASRPGQGTSPLHF.

V usage is TRBV28 and J usage is TRBJ2-3; TCRdb selects TRBD2, and the lack of DNA leaves this call unchecked. Germline V gives CDR1 MDHEN, CDR2 SYDVKM. The CDR3 runs 15 residues. CDR3 sequence reads: CASTESGGSPDTQYF.

The chain links TRBV5-1 to TRBJ2-3; TCRdb outputs TRBD1, but without DNA this stays unchecked. The CDR3 length is 16 residues. Germline values: CDR1 SGHRS, CDR2 YFSETQ. The CDR3 is CASSVQGVFSADTQYF.

This chain uses TRBV19 with TRBJ1-1; without DNA, the TCRdb call of TRBD1 cannot be checked. Germline lookup yields CDR1 LNHDA and CDR2 SQIVND (reference sequence). The CDR3 contains 14 residues. The CDR3 loop reads CASSSGGFVTEAFF. The whole variable domain, remainder taken from reference TRBV19 and TRBJ1-1, is DGGITQSPKYLFRKEGQNVTLSCEQNLNHDAMYWYRQDPGQGLRLIYYSQIVNDFQKGDIAEGYSVSREKKESFPLTVTSAQKNPTAFYLCASSSGGFVTEAFFGQGTRLTVV.

V gene TRBV7-2 combines with J gene TRBJ2-2; TCRdb picks TRBD2, but there is no DNA to check that call. This CDR3 has 16 amino acids. Germline CDR1 and CDR2: SGHTA and FQGNSA. The CDR3 reads CASSPLARMITGELFF. Drawing the rest from reference TRBV7-2 and TRBJ2-2, the complete variable domain is GAGVSQSPSNKVTEKGKDVELRCDPISGHTALYWYRQSLGQGLEFLIYFQGNSAPDKSGLPSDRFSAERTGGSVSTLTIQRTQQEDSAVYLCASSPLARMITGELFFGEGSRLTVL.

This chain uses TRBV6-2 or TRBV6-3 with TRBJ1-2; the TRBD1 assignment by TCRdb is unverifiable without DNA. In germline, CDR1 is MNHEY, CDR2 SVGEGT. This CDR3 spans 15 amino acids. The CDR3 region is CASSPLGQSFYGYTF.

This rearrangement joins TRBV20-1 to TRBJ2-1; checking the TCRdb D call of TRBD1 is not possible without DNA. The CDR3 spans 11 residues. Germline V gene lookup returns CDR1 DFQATT and CDR2 SNEGSKA (reference sequence). This CDR3 is CSARVAHEQFF.

The gene calls are TRBV7-2 and TRBJ1-6; TCRdb lists TRBD1, though no DNA is available to test this call. In germline, CDR1 is SGHTA, CDR2 FQGNSA. This CDR3 is built from 15 residues. The CDR3 loop reads CASSPQGTVDSPLHF.

The J gene is TRBJ2-1, the V gene TRBV12-3 or TRBV12-4; TCRdb indicates TRBD1, and absent DNA this call remains unverified. The length of the CDR3 is 14 residues. The chain's CDR3 is CASTTGTRTNEQFF.

The V call is TRBV3-1, the J call TRBJ2-5; the D gene TCRdb calls, TRBD1, cannot be checked with no DNA. The germline gives CDR1 LGHDT, CDR2 YNNKEL (reference sequence). The CDR3 contains 15 residues. The chain's CDR3 is CASSQGVGPQETQYF.

The chain carries TRBV6-1 and TRBJ2-5; TCRdb selects TRBD1, and the lack of DNA leaves this call unchecked. Per the germline V gene, CDR1 is MNHNS and CDR2 is SASEGT. The CDR3 sequence is 16 residues long. CDR3 sequence reads: CASSTPLGQGEKTQYF.

The CDR3 sequence: CASSLGTESSYEQYF. The V gene is TRBV5-1, the J gene TRBJ2-7; TCRdb proposes TRBD1, but this gene call is untestable without DNA. In germline, CDR1 is SGHRS, CDR2 YFSETQ. The CDR3 length is 15 residues.

V gene TRBV19 combines with J gene TRBJ2-1; the TCRdb call, TRBD1, lacks DNA for checking. CDR3 length: 16 residues. Per germline, CDR1 LNHDA and CDR2 SQIVND (reference sequence). The CDR3 loop is CASSTRGSQYYNEQFF.

The V gene is TRBV20-1, the J gene TRBJ2-3; TCRdb lists TRBD1, though no DNA is available to test this call. The CDR3 spans 15 residues. Germline-derived CDR1 and CDR2 are DFQATT and SNEGSKA (reference sequence). The chain's CDR3 is CSALTPGTSTDTQYF.

J is TRBJ2-4 and V is TRBV14. The CDR3 contains 11 residues. In germline, CDR1 is SGHDN, CDR2 FVKESK. CDR3 sequence: CASSQGNIQYF.

Here the CDR3 reads CASSLVAGMNTGELFF. The V and J genes are TRBV5-1 and TRBJ2-2; TCRdb indicates TRBD1, and absent DNA this call remains unverified. The CDR3 runs 16 residues. Looked up from germline, CDR1 is SGHRS and CDR2 is YFSETQ.

The chain has TRBV24-1 and TRBJ1-5; without DNA, the TCRdb call of TRBD1 cannot be checked. Germline V gene sequence: CDR1 KGHDR, CDR2 SFDVKD. The CDR3 has 17 residues. The CDR3 reads CATSDSGQGINNQPQHF.

The chain carries TRBV12-3 or TRBV12-4 and TRBJ2-2; TCRdb's assignment of TRBD2 cannot be checked, as there is no DNA. CDR3 length: 14 amino acids. The CDR3 protein is CASSLRRGAGELFF.

The chain links TRBV12-3 or TRBV12-4 to TRBJ2-2; with no DNA, the TCRdb D assignment of TRBD1 cannot be verified. The CDR3 loop spans 14 amino acids. The CDR3: CASSGTGYTGELFF.

V and J are TRBV6-2 or TRBV6-3 and TRBJ2-2; there is no DNA to check the TCRdb D call of TRBD1. The length of the CDR3 is 14 residues. Germline V gene data show CDR1 as MNHEY and CDR2 as SVGEGT. CDR3 protein: CASSTGTGYGELFF.

This chain connects TRBV5-1 to TRBJ2-7; TCRdb indicates TRBD1, and absent DNA this call remains unverified. The CDR3 extends over 14 amino acids. Germline CDR1 SGHRS, CDR2 YFSETQ. The chain's CDR3 is CASSLEGRQGEQYF.

This chain joins TRBV19 and TRBJ1-1. Germline V gene data show CDR1 as LNHDA and CDR2 as SQIVND (reference sequence). The CDR3 totals 15 residues. The CDR3 reads CASSIMGQMNTEAFF.

The rearrangement uses TRBV7-8 and TRBJ2-7. Per germline, CDR1 SGHVS and CDR2 FQNEAQ. This CDR3 is built from 13 residues. The CDR3 is CASGRTGLYEQYF.

The chain is built from TRBV12-3 or TRBV12-4 and TRBJ2-7. This CDR3 region has 13 residues. The CDR3 reads CASSLKLQYEQYF.